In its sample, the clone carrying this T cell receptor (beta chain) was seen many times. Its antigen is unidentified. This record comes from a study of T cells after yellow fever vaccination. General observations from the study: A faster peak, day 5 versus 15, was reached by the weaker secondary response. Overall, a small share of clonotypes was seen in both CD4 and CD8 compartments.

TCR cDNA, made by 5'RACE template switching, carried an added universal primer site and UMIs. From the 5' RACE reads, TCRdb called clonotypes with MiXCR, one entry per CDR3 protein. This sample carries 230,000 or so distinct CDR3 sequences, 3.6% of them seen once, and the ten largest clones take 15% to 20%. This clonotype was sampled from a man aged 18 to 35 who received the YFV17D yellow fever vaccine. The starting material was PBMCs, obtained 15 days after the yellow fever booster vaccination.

The chain's CDR3 is CASRAGQRYGYTF. CDR3 bases: TGTGCCAGCCGGGCGGGACAGAGATATGGCTACACCTTC. The rearrangement uses TRBV6-5 and TRBJ1-2; 7 bases align to TRBD1. Germline V lookup: CDR1 MNHEY, CDR2 SVGAGI. Losses at the gene ends were 8 bases for V and 5 bases for J; bases not matched to a gene: 8. This CDR3 region has 13 residues.